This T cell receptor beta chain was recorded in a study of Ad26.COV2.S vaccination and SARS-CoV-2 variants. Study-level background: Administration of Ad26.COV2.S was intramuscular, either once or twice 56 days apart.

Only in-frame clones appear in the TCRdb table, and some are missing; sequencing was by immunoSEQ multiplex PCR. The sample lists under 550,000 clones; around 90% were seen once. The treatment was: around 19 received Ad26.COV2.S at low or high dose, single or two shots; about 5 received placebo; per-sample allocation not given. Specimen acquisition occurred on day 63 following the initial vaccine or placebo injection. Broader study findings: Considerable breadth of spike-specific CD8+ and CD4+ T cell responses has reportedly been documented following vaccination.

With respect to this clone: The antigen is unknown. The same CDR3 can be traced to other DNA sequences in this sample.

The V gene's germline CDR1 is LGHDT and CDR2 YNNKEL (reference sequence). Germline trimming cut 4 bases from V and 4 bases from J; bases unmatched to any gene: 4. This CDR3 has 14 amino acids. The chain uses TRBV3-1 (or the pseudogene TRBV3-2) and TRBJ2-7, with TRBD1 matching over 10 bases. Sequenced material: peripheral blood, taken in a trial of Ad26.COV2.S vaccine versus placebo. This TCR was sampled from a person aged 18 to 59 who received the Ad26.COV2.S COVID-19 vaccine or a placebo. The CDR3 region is CASSPGQGSYEQYF. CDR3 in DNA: TGTGCCAGCAGCCCGGGACAGGGGTCATACGAGCAGTACTTC.